Below, one TCR beta chain is given with its context. This sample is part of a study of blood T cell repertoires in COVID-19. The table came from immunoSEQ multiplex PCR; TCRdb's copy has only in-frame clones and leaves some out. The sample records approximately 170,000 clones, roughly 90% being singletons. Sequencing used PBMCs or T cells enriched from blood (not recorded which). This receptor was identified in a woman between 18 and 30 years old who had recovered from COVID-19.

CDR3 DNA: TGTGCTAGTGCCTCGGACAGGGTCCATCAGCCCCAGCATTTT. The encoded protein is CASASDRVHQPQHF. The V and J genes are TRBV12-5 and TRBJ1-5; 8 nucleotides line up with TRBD1. The V gene's germline CDR1 is LGHNT and CDR2 FRNRAP. The CDR3 has 14 residues. Trimming removed 7 bases from V and 5 bases from J; junction bases left unmatched: 7.